This T cell receptor beta chain originates from a study of T cells in Graves' hyperthyroidism and ophthalmopathy (dated by TCRdb to between 2018 and 2021). Study-wide context: Peripheral blood was sampled at the time of initial diagnosis, prior to any treatment. To identify distinguishing TCR V-J signatures, a discovery cohort of some 100 patients was used, comprising 43 with Graves' ophthalmopathy and some 57 with stable Graves' hyperthyroidism. An independent validation cohort of around 20 hyperthyroidism patients and about 16 patients who later progressed to ophthalmopathy tested prospective prediction of ophthalmopathy. For training and testing, the roughly 97 patients in the discovery cohort were randomly divided in a 7:3 ratio. In roughly six Graves' hyperthyroidism patients, the study also compared T-cell repertoires from thyroid tissue with T-cell repertoires from blood. After blood sampling, hyperthyroidism patients were treated with methimazole at a starting dose of 30 mg daily, and ophthalmopathy patients were treated with high-dose intravenous methylprednisolone. TCR Vbeta CDR3 sequencing of around 130 peripheral blood samples (43 ophthalmopathy, 70 to 85 hyperthyroidism and roughly 17 progressor patients) is reported in the paper.

CDR1 and CDR2 were assigned from the germline V gene (reference sequence) as LNHDA and SQIVND. V drops 6 bases and J drops 8 bases, leaving 14 bases in between. The CDR3, cysteine through phenylalanine, is 13 amino acids long. Only the CDR3 part of the read is kept: 39 bases, read in frame from the first base. Results and caveats for the whole study, not just this receptor: A 13 V-J signature model separated ophthalmopathy from stable hyperthyroidism, with roughly 88% sensitivity and around 84% specificity in cross-validation and 80%/75% in testing. In validation, the model predicted progression to ophthalmopathy with 55% to 71% sensitivity and 72% to 85% specificity, a median of 6.5 months before onset. Sample size was not statistically predetermined, and investigators were not blinded to group allocation. Blood samples also contained most of the expanded thyroid clonotypes (frequency above 0.001), which suggests that blood repertoires may reflect thyroid immune responses.

The TCR beta CDR3 regions were amplified from RNA transcripts. The TCR CDR3 was subjected to a first round of RT-PCR using the HTBI primer set and the Qiagen OneStep RT-PCR kit. A second multiplex PCR round built the libraries, followed by size selection and purification. The libraries were sequenced on an Illumina HiSeq2000 using paired-end 100 bp reads. Regarding the original processing steps: SOAPnuke was used to process the raw data, throwing out any read that contained adapters or uncalled bases, had a mean Phred below 15, or lacked an exact constant-primer or identifier match. High-quality paired reads were merged with COPE v1.2.5, and unique nucleotide sequences were defined as clonotypes. MiTCR v1.1 was used to align the clonotypes against IMGT TRBV, TRBD and TRBJ reference segments. Analysis was restricted to V-J combinations with a frequency above 0.0001, which covered roughly 99% of repertoires. A TCS score was defined as the ratio of F50 (clonal expansion) to E x V (chaos), with BLOSUM62-based TCRdist applied between CDR3 peptides within each V-J. Welch's t-statistics and random forest reduced around 550 V-J features to 10 to 15, which were used in a naive Bayes classifier (R e1071). The similarity between thyroid and blood repertoires was quantified using the Morisita-Horn index. The raw public reads went through TCRdb reprocessing: fastp at Q25, MiXCR clone calling, in-frame beta chains kept. Entries that share a CDR3 protein sequence are merged under the most common genes and DNA. For this entry, the V and J calls and clone size follow TCRdb and not the study's own pipeline. The sample table holds just under 750,000 distinct CDR3 sequences, of which around a third were seen once. Around 32% of the sample belongs to the ten largest clones.

Stable Graves' hyperthyroidism was defined as the absence of progression to ophthalmopathy over 18 months of follow-up. Hyperthyroidism patients were aged 18 to 65 years and newly diagnosed, with disease duration of less than 2 months. Patients with uncontrolled infections, other autoimmune diseases, pregnancy or lactation were excluded. Diagnoses were established on the basis of clinical symptoms, serum thyroxine and TRAb, thyroid ultrasound, and orbital computed tomography. PBMCs were separated from roughly 10 ml of fresh peripheral blood using Ficoll-Paque density gradient centrifugation. Total RNA was extracted using Trizol reagent, and RNA quality was assessed on an Agilent 2100 Bioanalyzer. In this sample, this clonotype turned up many times. This receptor's antigen is unknown. Base quality data are lacking; no much larger clone is found one base away.

Material: blood. The sequence was obtained from a woman aged 40-49 years with Graves' hyperthyroidism. The rearranged chain carries TRBV19 and TRBJ1-5; the D gene is unclear. CDR3 loop: CASSLSIEEPQHF. The DNA sequence is as follows: TGTGCCAGTAGCCTTTCAATTGAGGAGCCCCAGCATTTT.